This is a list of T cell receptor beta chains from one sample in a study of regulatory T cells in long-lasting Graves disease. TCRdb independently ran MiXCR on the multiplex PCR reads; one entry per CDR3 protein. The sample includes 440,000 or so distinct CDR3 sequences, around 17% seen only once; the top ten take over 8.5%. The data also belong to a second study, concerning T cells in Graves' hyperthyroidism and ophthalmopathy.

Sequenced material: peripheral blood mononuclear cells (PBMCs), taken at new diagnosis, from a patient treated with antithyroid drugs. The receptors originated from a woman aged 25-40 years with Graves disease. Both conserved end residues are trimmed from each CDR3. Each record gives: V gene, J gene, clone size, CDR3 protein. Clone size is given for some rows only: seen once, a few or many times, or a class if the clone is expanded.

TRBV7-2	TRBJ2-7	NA	ASSLGYQYEQY
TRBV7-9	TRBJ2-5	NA	ASSLAGGEETQY
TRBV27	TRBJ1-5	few	ASNFGRNSNQPQH
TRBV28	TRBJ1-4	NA	ATATYEKLF
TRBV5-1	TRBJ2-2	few	ASSSRQGSGGELF
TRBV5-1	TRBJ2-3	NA	ASSLEGGSLNTQY
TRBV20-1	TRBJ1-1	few	SAEGPSEAF
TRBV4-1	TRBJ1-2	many	ASSQDSLLDYGYT
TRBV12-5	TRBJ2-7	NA	ASQRERGYEQY
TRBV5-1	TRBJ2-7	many	ASSLGTTYEQY
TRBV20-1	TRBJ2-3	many	SAPRGRSTDTQY
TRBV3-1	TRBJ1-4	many	ASSHDEKLF
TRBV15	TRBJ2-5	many	ATSREGRETQY
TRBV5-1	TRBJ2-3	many	ASSRTSGQGESDTQY
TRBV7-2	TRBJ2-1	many	ASSLRLDNEQF
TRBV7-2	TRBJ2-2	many	ASSLKTSGVNTGELF
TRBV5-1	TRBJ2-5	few	ATTTGFVGETQY
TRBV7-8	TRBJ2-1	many	ASSQTLVSNNEQF
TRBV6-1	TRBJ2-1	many	ASSTSGSPYNEQF
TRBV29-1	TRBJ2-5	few	SVDSDRGRQETQY
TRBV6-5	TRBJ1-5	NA	ASSSRTQPQH
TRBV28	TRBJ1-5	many	ASSPSHRGQPQH
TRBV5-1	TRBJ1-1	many	AGSVRTGDTEAF
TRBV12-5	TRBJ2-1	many	ASATTGVMHNEQF
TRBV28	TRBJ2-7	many	ASSLSLNLYEQY
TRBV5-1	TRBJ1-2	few	ASTGQPSNYGYT
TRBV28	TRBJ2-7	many	ASRPGTGNSYEQY
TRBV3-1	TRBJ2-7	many	ASSPGVYEQY
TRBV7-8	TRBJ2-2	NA	ASSSRDPSPGNTGELF
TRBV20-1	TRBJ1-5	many	SALTKGSQPQH
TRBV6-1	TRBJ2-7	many	ASSSLGTGKLSYEQY
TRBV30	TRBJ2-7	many	AWSRQSPYEQY
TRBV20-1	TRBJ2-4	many	SAPRGGEAKNIQY
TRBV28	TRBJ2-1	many	ASSLMAETGDEQF
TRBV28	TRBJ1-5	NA	ATSTGSNQPQH
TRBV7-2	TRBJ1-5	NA	ASSPPGQLNQPQH
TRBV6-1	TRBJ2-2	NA	ASSGQRHGELF
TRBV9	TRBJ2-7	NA	ASSVTGQGGYEQY
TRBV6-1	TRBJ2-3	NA	ATHPSGTDTQY
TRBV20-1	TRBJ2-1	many	SARGPGGAYNEQF
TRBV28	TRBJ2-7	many	ASSFGGAGGPPYEQY
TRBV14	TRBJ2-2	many	ASRPASGRGIGELF
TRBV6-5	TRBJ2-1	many	ASSYSSRFPYNEQF
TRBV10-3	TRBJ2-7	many	AISEGLIYEQY
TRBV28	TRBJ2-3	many	ASSPIPWDRGRSNTQY